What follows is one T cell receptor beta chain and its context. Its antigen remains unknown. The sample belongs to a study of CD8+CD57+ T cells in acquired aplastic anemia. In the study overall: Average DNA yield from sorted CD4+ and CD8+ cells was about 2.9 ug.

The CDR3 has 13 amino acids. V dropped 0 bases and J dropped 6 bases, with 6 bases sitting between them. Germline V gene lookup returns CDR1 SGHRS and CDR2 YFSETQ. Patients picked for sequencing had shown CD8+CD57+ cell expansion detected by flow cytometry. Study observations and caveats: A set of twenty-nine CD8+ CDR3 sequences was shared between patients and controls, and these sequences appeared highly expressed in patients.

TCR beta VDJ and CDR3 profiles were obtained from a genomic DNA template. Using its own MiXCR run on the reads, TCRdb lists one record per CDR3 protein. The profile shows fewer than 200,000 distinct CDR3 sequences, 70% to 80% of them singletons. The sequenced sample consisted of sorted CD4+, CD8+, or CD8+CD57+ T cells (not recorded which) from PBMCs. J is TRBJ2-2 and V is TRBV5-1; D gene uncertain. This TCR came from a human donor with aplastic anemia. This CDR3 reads CASSLVLSGELFF. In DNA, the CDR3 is TGCGCCAGCAGCTTGGTGCTCTCCGGGGAGCTGTTTTTT.